The 29 T cell receptor beta chains below come from one sample, sequenced in a study of metastatic and nonmetastatic thyroid tumors. Treatment of any kind had been given to no patient before thyroid surgery. TCRdb reprocessed the PCR reads using MiXCR. This sample has tens of thousands of clones, with roughly 15% found just once. Sequenced input: blood. The receptors here all came from a female donor with papillary thyroid cancer or a benign thyroid nodule (not recorded which). Some clones in this sample may be carry-over from other donors' samples.

This clone was counted at least ten times. The gene calls are TRBV28 and TRBJ2-3, with D perhaps matching TRBD2 (5 bases). The CDR3 has 13 residues. Trimming cost V 6 bases and J 5 bases, with 12 bases left between them. Per germline, CDR1 MDHEN and CDR2 SYDVKM. The CDR3 coding sequence is TGTGCCAGCAGACCCGGGGAGTTAGATACGCAGTATTTT. Encoded protein: CASRPGELDTQYF.

This clone was recorded at least ten times. CDR3 sequence reads: CSARDLRTIWNTEAFF. In DNA form, the CDR3 reads TGCAGTGCTAGAGATCTTCGGACGATTTGGAACACTGAAGCTTTCTTT. The chain is built from TRBV20-1 and TRBJ1-1, with D unclear. CDR1 is DFQATT, CDR2 SNEGSKA, per germline (reference sequence). Trimming removed 0 bases at V and 1 base at J, with 15 bases between. This CDR3 contains 16 residues.

This clone was counted only a few times. V gene TRBV6-1 combines with J gene TRBJ2-3; D not resolved. Germline V CDR1 and CDR2: MNHNS, SASEGT. V lost 5 bases, J lost 1 base, and 10 bases lay in between. This CDR3 is 14 amino acids long. In DNA, the CDR3 is TGTGCCAGCAGTTCTTACCCACGCACAGATACGCAGTATTTT. This translates into CASSSYPRTDTQYF.

The V call is TRBV11-2, the J call TRBJ2-7, with 10 bases lining up with TRBD2. The CDR3 is made up of 16 amino acids. With 5 bases clipped from V and 0 bases from J, the junction kept 7 bases outside the gene matches. Germline CDR1 SGHAT, CDR2 FQNNGV. CDR3 in DNA: TGTGCCAGCAGCGCAACTAGCGGGACGATCTCCTACGAGCAGTACTTC. Amino acids: CASSATSGTISYEQYF.

This clone was detected ten times or more. The chain is built from TRBV28 and TRBJ2-1; unclear D gene. This CDR3 region has 17 residues. Between the trimmed V and J ends, which lost 4 bases and 2 bases, there was a span of 18 bases. In germline, CDR1 is MDHEN, CDR2 SYDVKM. CDR3 residues: CASSSAWGTRTYNEQFF. The CDR3 coding sequence is TGTGCCAGCAGTTCCGCTTGGGGAACTCGCACCTACAATGAGCAGTTCTTC.

This clone was seen more than once but under ten times. This chain joins TRBV28 and TRBJ2-4; D may be TRBD1 (5 bases). This CDR3 has 13 residues. The germline gives CDR1 MDHEN, CDR2 SYDVKM. The V end was cut by 10 bases, the J end by 6 bases, with 16 bases between. CDR3 DNA sequence: TGTGCCACCGCATTGGGGCAGTTAAACATTCAGTACTTC. This sequence encodes CATALGQLNIQYF. Using reference TRBV28 and TRBJ2-4 for the parts outside the CDR3, the full variable domain is DVKVTQSSRYLVKRTGEKVFLECVQDMDHENMFWYRQDPGLGLRLIYFSYDVKMKEKGDIPEGYSVSREKKERFSLILESASTNQTSMYLCATALGQLNIQYFGAGTRLSVL.

In its sample, this clone was seen many times. The sample has other DNA sequences that encode this CDR3 too. The chain carries TRBV28 and TRBJ1-1; 9 nucleotides match TRBD1. With 6 bases clipped from V and 5 bases from J, the junction kept 13 bases outside the gene matches. The CDR3 has 16 amino acids. Germline V gives CDR1 MDHEN, CDR2 SYDVKM. DNA for the CDR3: TGTGCCAGCAGCCCGGTCCCGGGACAGGGCCGGACTGAAGCTTTCTTT. Protein sequence: CASSPVPGQGRTEAFF. The full variable domain, in which reference TRBV28 and TRBJ1-1 provide the parts outside the CDR3, is DVKVTQSSRYLVKRTGEKVFLECVQDMDHENMFWYRQDPGLGLRLIYFSYDVKMKEKGDIPEGYSVSREKKERFSLILESASTNQTSMYLCASSPVPGQGRTEAFFGQGTRLTVV.

Only a few counts were recorded for this clone. A much larger clone lies a single base off, so this may be a read error. The rearrangement links TRBV20-1 to TRBJ2-3; D gene ambiguous. V gave up 4 bases and J gave up 0 bases, with 14 bases separating them. The CDR3 spans 15 residues. Germline CDR1 reads DFQATT; CDR2 reads SNEGSKA (reference sequence). This chain's CDR3 is CSATSPAPSTDTQYF. Written as DNA, the CDR3 is TGCAGTGCTACCTCCCCGGCACCCAGCACAGATACGCAGTATTTT.

By sample fraction, this clone is medium-sized. The V and J genes are TRBV6-4 and TRBJ2-1; 9 bases are a match to TRBD1. Germline V gives CDR1 MRHNA, CDR2 SNTAGT. The CDR3 loop spans 17 amino acids. After removal of 2 bases from V and 5 bases from J, the junction contained 10 bases not matched to a gene. CDR3 nucleotides: TGTGCCAGCAGTGACACAAACAGGGGGCTCCAGGACAATGAGCAGTTCTTC. Translated: CASSDTNRGLQDNEQFF.

Regarding this clone: Since a much larger clone is just one base distant, this may be a read error. The sample has other DNA sequences that encode this CDR3 too. V and J are TRBV2 and TRBJ1-4, with 10 bases matching TRBD1. The ends lost 7 bases at V and 8 bases at J; junction bases unmatched: 7. CDR1 and CDR2 from the germline V gene are SNHLY and FYNNEI. The CDR3 is 14 residues long. CDR3 DNA sequence: TGTGCCAGCAATGACGGACAGGGGGGCGAAAAACTGTTTTTT. It codes for CASNDGQGGEKLFF.

This clone was counted ten times or more. The chain combines TRBV30 with TRBJ2-7, with 13 nucleotides matching TRBD2. V dropped 8 bases and J dropped 2; count of bases not matched to a gene: 6. Germline assignment: CDR1 GTSNPN and CDR2 SVGIG (reference sequence). There are 14 residues in the CDR3. Here the CDR3 reads CAGQGTSGTYEQYF. The CDR3 bases are TGTGCCGGCCAGGGGACTAGCGGGACCTACGAGCAGTACTTC. Full variable domain (rest looked up from reference TRBV30 and TRBJ2-7): SQTIHQWPATLVQPVGSPLSLECTVEGTSNPNLYWYRQAAGRGLQLLFYSVGIGQISSEVPQNLSASRPQDRQFILSSKKLLLSDSGFYLCAGQGTSGTYEQYFGPGTRLTVT.

As to this clone: Here the CDR3 omits its conserved ending phenylalanine or tryptophan, so a read error is the likely source. The V call is TRBV11-2, the J call TRBJ2-1; no reliable D call. The CDR3 contains 13 residues. Per germline, CDR1 SGHAT and CDR2 FQNNGV. Trimming left V 4 bases short and J 7 bases short, with 11 bases between. In nucleotides, the CDR3 is TGTGCCAGCAGCTATGTCTGTGAGAATGAGCAGTTCTCC. Translated: CASSYVCENEQFS.

This clone was recorded at least ten times. The chain links TRBV4-2 to TRBJ1-5, with no clear D. Between the trimmed V and J ends, which lost 4 bases and 0 bases, there was a span of 13 bases. CDR1 is LGHNA, CDR2 YNFKEQ, per germline. This CDR3 spans 16 amino acids. The CDR3 loop is CASSPMGLDSNQPQHF. CDR3 DNA: TGTGCCAGCAGCCCAATGGGCCTGGATAGCAATCAGCCCCAGCATTTT.

The CDR3: CASSSVDSGRGEQYF. The DNA for the CDR3 is TGTGCCAGCAGCTCCGTGGATAGCGGGAGGGGCGAGCAGTACTTC. This chain joins TRBV11-3 and TRBJ2-7, with 11 bases identical to TRBD2. The V and J ends lost 4 bases and 6 bases, in that order; junction bases with no gene match: 8. The CDR3 runs to 15 residues. From germline, CDR1 is SGHNT and CDR2 YENEEA.

In this sample, this clone turned up many times. The chain combines TRBV6-1 with TRBJ1-1; D ambiguous. With 6 bases removed from V and 1 base from J, the gap between germline ends came to 9 bases. Germline V lookup: CDR1 MNHNS, CDR2 SASEGT. The CDR3 contains 13 residues. The CDR3 DNA sequence: TGTGCCAGCAGCCACGACACGAACACTGAAGCTTTCTTT. It codes for CASSHDTNTEAFF.

As for this clone: Being one base from a much bigger clone, this may be a read error. This rearrangement joins TRBV7-9 to TRBJ2-7, with 8 bases lining up with TRBD2. V dropped 5 bases and J dropped 2; count of bases not matched to a gene: 2. The CDR3 is made up of 13 amino acids. Per germline, CDR1 SEHNR and CDR2 FQNEAQ (reference sequence). The CDR3 protein is CASSPGGAYEQYF. DNA for the CDR3: TGTGCCAGCAGCCCCGGGGGGGCCTACGAGCAGTACTTC. The variable domain in full, with the rest retrieved from reference TRBV7-9 and TRBJ2-7, is DTGVSQNPRHKITKRGQNVTFRCDPISEHNRLYWYRQTLGQGPEFLTYFQNEAQLEKSRLLSDRFSAERPKGSFSTLEIQRTEQGDSAMYLCASSPGGAYEQYFGPGTRLTVT.

This chain joins TRBV6-1 and TRBJ1-1; no clear D gene. V was pared by 6 bases and J by 3 bases, with 20 bases between. CDR1 and CDR2 from the germline V gene are MNHNS and SASEGT. This CDR3 contains 16 residues. CDR3 coding DNA: TGTGCCAGCAGCAACACCTTAAAGGACGGGTACACTGAAGCTTTCTTT. This sequence encodes CASSNTLKDGYTEAFF.

At least ten counts were recorded for this clone. The rearrangement links TRBV10-1 to TRBJ1-5, with a possible D match to TRBD1 (6 bases). Germline loops: CDR1 WNHNN, CDR2 SYGVQD (reference sequence). The CDR3 loop spans 14 amino acids. V lost 6 bases and J 1 base, leaving 10 bases between the germline ends. Here the CDR3 reads CASRRGKSNQPQHF. As DNA, the CDR3 is TGCGCCAGCAGGAGGGGGAAAAGCAATCAGCCCCAGCATTTT.

In this sample, this clone turned up many times. This chain connects TRBV20-1 to TRBJ2-7; possibly TRBD2 for D (5 bases). Germline assignment: CDR1 DFQATT and CDR2 SNEGSKA (reference sequence). This CDR3 is built from 15 residues. Trimming pared 1 base from V and 3 bases from J, leaving 16 bases between. CDR3 in DNA: TGCAGTGCTAGAGGTGGAGGCCGGAGGAACTACGAGCAGTACTTC. It codes for CSARGGGRRNYEQYF.

This clone has only a few counts. An end of the junction does not agree with germline; a read error may underlie this. The chain links TRBV6-1 to TRBJ2-7; tentative D call: TRBD1 (5 bases). CDR1 MNHNS and CDR2 SASEGT come from the germline V gene. This CDR3 region has 13 residues. The CDR3, as DNA: TGTGCCAACAGTGAGAGCAGGGAATACGAGCAGCACTTC. It yields the protein CANSESREYEQHF.

This clone was counted ten times or more. The chain combines TRBV6-2 or TRBV6-3 with TRBJ2-3; TRBD2 matches 8 bases. The V gene end was trimmed by 6 bases and the J gene end by 5 bases; junction bases not matched to a gene: 1. Germline loops: CDR1 MNHEY, CDR2 SVGEGT. This CDR3 is 12 amino acids long. The DNA for the CDR3 is TGTGCCAGCAGCCTAGCGGGAGATACGCAGTATTTT. This encodes CASSLAGDTQYF.

This clone has ten or more counts. The chain has TRBV7-9 and TRBJ1-1, with unresolved D. Trimming took 1 base from V and 5 from J, leaving 14 bases between them. The V gene's germline CDR1 is SEHNR and CDR2 FQNEAQ (reference sequence). The CDR3 runs 15 residues. The CDR3 sequence: CASSLVSFGGTEAFF. CDR3 DNA sequence: TGTGCCAGCAGCTTAGTTTCTTTCGGTGGGACTGAAGCTTTCTTT.

This clone was seen ten or more times. One end of the junction is discordant with germline, which a read error may explain. CDR3 DNA sequence: TGCAGTGCTAGAGAGCAGAACGCCGGGGAGCTGTTTTTT. Encoded protein: CSAREQNAGELFF. This chain connects TRBV20-1 to TRBJ2-2; the D is unclear. CDR3 size: 13 residues. In germline, CDR1 is DFQATT, CDR2 SNEGSKA (reference sequence).

Ten or more counts support this clone. The rearrangement joins TRBV20-1 to TRBJ1-5; 10 nucleotides agree with TRBD1. The CDR3 contains 16 residues. With 0 bases clipped from V and 1 base from J, the junction kept 3 bases outside the gene matches. Germline V gives CDR1 DFQATT, CDR2 SNEGSKA (reference sequence). This chain's CDR3 is CSARDWTGGSNQPQHF. The CDR3 DNA is TGCAGTGCTAGAGATTGGACAGGGGGAAGCAATCAGCCCCAGCATTTT.

This clone was counted ten times or more. This chain joins TRBV28 and TRBJ1-2; no definite D call. CDR3 length equals 10 residues. Germline lookup yields CDR1 MDHEN and CDR2 SYDVKM. V shed 5 bases and J shed 8 bases, with 6 bases lying between them. The DNA for the CDR3 is TGTGCCAGCAGTGGCCCAGGCTACACCTTC. Translated: CASSGPGYTF.

Only a few counts were recorded for this clone. This sequence joins TRBV5-4 and TRBJ1-1, with unresolved D. The CDR3 spans 13 residues. With 0 bases removed from V and 2 bases from J, the gap between germline ends came to 5 bases. CDR1 SGHNT and CDR2 YYREEE come from the germline V gene (reference sequence). CDR3 amino acids: CASSLGDNTEAFF. The CDR3 region has the DNA TGTGCCAGCAGCTTGGGTGACAACACTGAAGCTTTCTTT.

This clone was seen more than once but under ten times. The chain is built from TRBV11-3 and TRBJ2-7; 7 bases are shared with TRBD1. Germline V gene data show CDR1 as SGHNT and CDR2 as YENEEA. With 5 bases clipped from V and 3 bases from J, the junction kept 4 bases outside the gene matches. This CDR3 has 13 residues. This chain's CDR3 is CASSKQGNYEQYF. The CDR3 DNA follows: TGTGCCAGCAGCAAACAGGGGAACTACGAGCAGTACTTC.

This clone showed up many times. V usage is TRBV20-1 and J usage is TRBJ1-3, with D hard to call. The CDR3 extends over 13 amino acids. Trimming took 5 bases from V and 0 from J, leaving 8 bases between them. Germline CDR1 reads DFQATT; CDR2 reads SNEGSKA (reference sequence). CDR3 loop: CSALTYSGNTIYF. CDR3 DNA sequence: TGCAGTGCTCTGACGTACTCTGGAAACACCATATATTTT.

This clone was seen ten or more times. Possible read error: a much larger clone is one base away. The chain uses TRBV6-1 and TRBJ2-1; TRBD1 might be the D (6 bases). The CDR3 consists of 15 residues. Germline V CDR1 and CDR2: MNHNS, SASEGT. In nucleotides, the CDR3 is TGTGCCAGCGCGTACGCGGACAGCTCCCACAATGAGCAGTTCTTC. Protein: CASAYADSSHNEQFF.